A single sample gave rise to the 14 T cell receptor beta chains below, sequenced in a study of a mutant IDH1 vaccine in newly diagnosed glioma. These receptors' targets are unknown. Time point: week 47, end of study. Each vaccine dose was 300 ug of mutant IDH1 20-mer peptide, with topical imiquimod. Here immunoSEQ multiplex PCR was the method, and the copy in TCRdb shows in-frame clones only, minus some. In the table there are some 87,000 clones, over 75% of which are singletons. Sequencing used PBMCs, obtained from a glioma patient whose treatment included an IDH1 peptide vaccine. These receptors were collected from a man in his forties with glioma.

This clone showed up just a few times. The chain uses TRBV18 and TRBJ2-7, with TRBD2 as a possible D gene (6 bases). This CDR3 region has 13 residues. Germline CDR1 and CDR2: KGHSH and LQKENI. Trimming pared 1 base from V and 6 bases from J, leaving 10 bases between. The CDR3 loop is CASSPLGSGEQYF. The CDR3, as DNA: TGTGCCAGCTCACCACTCGGGAGCGGCGAGCAGTACTTC.

The chain carries TRBV29-1 and TRBJ2-3, with D perhaps matching TRBD1 (5 bases). Trimming took off 1 base at V and 4 bases at J, with 12 bases between the two ends. CDR1 is SQVTM and CDR2 is ANQGSEA in the germline V gene. The CDR3 length is 14 residues. This CDR3 is CSVEGQGSADTQYF. CDR3 in DNA: TGCAGCGTTGAAGGCCAGGGAAGTGCAGATACGCAGTATTTT.

This clone was picked up one time. The CDR3 coding sequence is TGTGCCAGCAGATTGGGACAGGGGGCAGGAGATGAGCAGTTCTTC. It codes for CASRLGQGAGDEQFF. The J gene is TRBJ2-1, the V gene TRBV7-2; the match to TRBD1 covers 12 bases. The V and J ends lost 6 bases and 8 bases, in that order; junction bases with no gene match: 8. Per the germline V gene, CDR1 is SGHTA and CDR2 is FQGNSA. The length of the CDR3 is 15 residues.

The chain uses TRBV19 and TRBJ2-4; D possibly corresponds to TRBD1 (6 bases). V dropped 0 bases and J dropped 4 bases, with 13 bases sitting between them. CDR1 and CDR2 from the germline V gene are LNHDA and SQIVND (reference sequence). This CDR3 has 16 amino acids. The CDR3 sequence is CASSIDAGVRKNIQYF. CDR3 DNA: TGTGCCAGTAGTATAGACGCAGGGGTTAGGAAAAACATTCAGTACTTC.

V is TRBV21-1 and J is TRBJ2-7. TRBV21-1 is classified as a pseudogene. The CDR3 totals 14 residues. This CDR3 is CASSPEGHSYEQYF. CDR3 sequence (DNA): TGTGCCAGCAGCCCCGAGGGGCACAGCTACGAGCAGTACTTC.

The V gene is TRBV18, the J gene TRBJ1-2; 12 positions match TRBD1. This CDR3 has 16 residues. From germline, CDR1 is KGHSH and CDR2 LQKENI. Unmatched junction bases numbered 3, after V lost 1 base and J lost 3 bases. CDR3 bases: TGTGCCAGCTCACCACTGGGGACAGGGGGCCACTATGGCTACACCTTC. It is translated as CASSPLGTGGHYGYTF. The whole variable domain, remainder taken from reference TRBV18 and TRBJ1-2, is NAGVMQNPRHLVRRRGQEARLRCSPMKGHSHVYWYRQLPEEGLKFMVYLQKENIIDESGMPKERFSAEFPKEGPSILRIQQVVRGDSAAYFCASSPLGTGGHYGYTFGSGTRLTVV.

The chain joins TRBV9 to TRBJ1-3; no clear D gene. CDR3 length: 16 residues. Per germline, CDR1 SGDLS and CDR2 YYNGEE. Trimming stripped 0 bases from V and 2 bases from J, with 12 bases between. CDR3 coding DNA: TGTGCCAGCAGCGTAGAGGCCCATAGCACTGGAAACACCATATATTTT. Residues: CASSVEAHSTGNTIYF.

The gene calls are TRBV7-2 and TRBJ2-5; D tentatively fits TRBD1 or TRBD2 (6 bases each). The V gene's germline CDR1 is SGHTA and CDR2 FQGNSA. Trimming left V 1 base short and J 5 bases short, with 14 bases between. CDR3 length: 15 amino acids. The CDR3 protein is CASSLEPGARETQYF. In nucleotides, the CDR3 is TGTGCCAGCAGCTTAGAACCGGGGGCGCGGGAGACCCAGTACTTC.

The genes are TRBV19 and TRBJ2-7; 7 bases map to TRBD2. V lost 7 bases to trimming and J lost 4 bases; unmatched junction nucleotides: 4. Germline values: CDR1 LNHDA, CDR2 SQIVND (reference sequence). The CDR3 is made up of 12 amino acids. CDR3 amino acids: CASIGAGYEQYF. Written as DNA, the CDR3 is TGTGCCAGTATTGGAGCGGGATACGAGCAGTACTTC.

About this clone itself: At one end the junction does not follow the germline gene, possibly because of a read error. This rearrangement joins TRBV5-5 to TRBJ1-5; no reliable D call. CDR1 is SGHKS, CDR2 YYEKEE, per germline (reference sequence). This CDR3 is 15 amino acids long. CDR3 in amino acids: CAGSLIPRGNQPQHF. As DNA, the CDR3 is TGTGCCGGCAGCTTGATCCCCCGGGGCAATCAGCCCCAGCATTTT.

The chain combines TRBV6-5 with TRBJ2-7, with D perhaps matching TRBD1 or TRBD2 (7 bases each). The V gene lost 4 bases and the J gene lost 10 bases, with 17 bases spanning the gap. This CDR3 spans 13 amino acids. Germline assignment: CDR1 MNHEY and CDR2 SVGAGI. The CDR3 sequence is CASSSLTGRDQYF. CDR3 bases: TGTGCCAGCAGTTCCTTGACAGGGAGGGATCAGTACTTC.

This chain links TRBV19 with TRBJ1-5, with 10 positions matching TRBD1. V shed 6 bases and J 7 bases; nucleotides not matched to a gene: 6. The CDR3 loop spans 14 amino acids. CDR1 and CDR2 (germline): LNHDA, SQIVND (reference sequence). In DNA, the CDR3 is TGTGCCAGTAGCGGACAGGGGGAAAGACAGCCCCAGCATTTT. It encodes CASSGQGERQPQHF.

The chain combines TRBV7-2 with TRBJ1-2; D call uncertain. Per germline, CDR1 SGHTA and CDR2 FQGNSA. The germline V and J ends were trimmed by 0 bases and 4 bases, with 12 bases remaining between them. CDR3 length: 15 residues. CDR3 sequence reads: CASSLAGIYGYGYTF. CDR3 in DNA: TGTGCCAGCAGCTTAGCGGGCATCTACGGCTATGGCTACACCTTC.

This rearrangement joins TRBV5-5 to TRBJ2-5; TRBD1 aligns across 10 bases. Germline V gene lookup returns CDR1 SGHKS and CDR2 YYEKEE (reference sequence). With 2 bases clipped from V and 5 bases from J, the junction kept 6 bases outside the gene matches. The CDR3 contains 15 residues. Written as DNA, the CDR3 is TGTGCCAGCAGCTTAGGGACAGGGGATCCGGAGACCCAGTACTTC. Translated, it gives CASSLGTGDPETQYF.